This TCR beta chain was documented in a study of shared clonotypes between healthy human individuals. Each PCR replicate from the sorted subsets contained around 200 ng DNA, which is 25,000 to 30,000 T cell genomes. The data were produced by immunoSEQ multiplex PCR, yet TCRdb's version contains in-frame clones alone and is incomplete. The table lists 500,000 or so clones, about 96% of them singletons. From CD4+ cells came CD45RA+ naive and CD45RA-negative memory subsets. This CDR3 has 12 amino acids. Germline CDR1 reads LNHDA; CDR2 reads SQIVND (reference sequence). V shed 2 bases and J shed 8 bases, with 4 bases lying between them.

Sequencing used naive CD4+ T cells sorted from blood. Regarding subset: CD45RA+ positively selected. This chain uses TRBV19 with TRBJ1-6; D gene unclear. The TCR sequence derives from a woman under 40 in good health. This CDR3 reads CASSILYSPLHF. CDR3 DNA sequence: TGTGCCAGTAGTATATTGTATTCACCCCTCCACTTT.